The rows below give T cell receptor beta chains drawn from one sample of a study of identical twins. MiXCR was run by TCRdb on the 5' RACE reads, yielding one entry per CDR3 protein. The sample lists 200,000 to 250,000 distinct CDR3 sequences; over 11% were seen once. Sequences were obtained from memory (CD45RO+) T cells sorted from blood. Receptors were obtained from a woman aged 18-35 years in good health. The CDR3 runs from the conserved cysteine through the conserved F or W. Fields, in order: clone size, J gene, D gene, V gene, CDR3 DNA, CDR3 protein. D genes are given only for firm matches. Only part of the rows carry a size: once, few, many, or a class if the clone is expanded.

clone_size: few
j_call: TRBJ2-1
d_call: TRBD2
v_call: TRBV28
cdr3_nt: TGTGCCACCCCCGGGACTAGCCCCAGTGAGCAGTTCTTC
cdr3_aa: CATPGTSPSEQFF

clone_size: many
j_call: TRBJ1-4
d_call: NA
v_call: TRBV3-1
cdr3_nt: TGTGCCAGCAGCCCGACCGTGATAAATGAAAAACTGTTTTTT
cdr3_aa: CASSPTVINEKLFF

clone_size: NA
j_call: TRBJ2-3
d_call: TRBD2
v_call: TRBV20-1
cdr3_nt: TGCAGTGGCCGGGGGACTAGCGGGGAAGCCGGTCCAACAGATACGCAGTATTTT
cdr3_aa: CSGRGTSGEAGPTDTQYF

clone_size: NA
j_call: TRBJ1-1
d_call: NA
v_call: TRBV6-2/TRBV6-3
cdr3_nt: TGTGCCAGCAGTACTTCTTACACTGAAGCTTTCTTT
cdr3_aa: CASSTSYTEAFF

clone_size: few
j_call: TRBJ2-3
d_call: TRBD2
v_call: TRBV9
cdr3_nt: TGTGCCAGCAAGGCGGGAGGGACAGATACGCAGTATTTT
cdr3_aa: CASKAGGTDTQYF

clone_size: NA
j_call: TRBJ2-5
d_call: NA
v_call: TRBV29-1
cdr3_nt: TGCAGCGTCCGAGAAGGAGGGGGAGAGACCCAGTACTTC
cdr3_aa: CSVREGGGETQYF

clone_size: many
j_call: TRBJ2-1
d_call: NA
v_call: TRBV10-3
cdr3_nt: TGTGCCATCAGTGTGAATAAGGGGAATGAGCAGTTCTTC
cdr3_aa: CAISVNKGNEQFF

clone_size: few
j_call: TRBJ2-3
d_call: NA
v_call: TRBV10-1
cdr3_nt: TGCGCCAGCAGTGATTTCTCCGGGACCGGTGGCGATACGCAGTATTTT
cdr3_aa: CASSDFSGTGGDTQYF

clone_size: few
j_call: TRBJ2-3
d_call: NA
v_call: TRBV20-1
cdr3_nt: TGCAGTGCTAGCGCCCGACCGACAGATACGCAGTATTTT
cdr3_aa: CSASARPTDTQYF

clone_size: many
j_call: TRBJ2-1
d_call: NA
v_call: TRBV6-1
cdr3_nt: TGTGCCAGCAGGCTGCCCGCAGGGAATGAGCAGTTCTTC
cdr3_aa: CASRLPAGNEQFF

clone_size: few
j_call: TRBJ2-6
d_call: NA
v_call: TRBV7-9
cdr3_nt: TGTGCCAGCAGCCCAGAACAGGGAGTGGCCAACGTCCTGACTTTC
cdr3_aa: CASSPEQGVANVLTF

clone_size: NA
j_call: TRBJ1-2
d_call: TRBD1
v_call: TRBV6-1
cdr3_nt: TGTGCCACCGCGCCTAGACAGGGAGCCTATGGCTACACCTTC
cdr3_aa: CATAPRQGAYGYTF

clone_size: NA
j_call: TRBJ2-2
d_call: NA
v_call: TRBV5-5
cdr3_nt: TGTGCCAGCAGCTTGGGGGGGCACACCGGGGAGCTGTTTTTT
cdr3_aa: CASSLGGHTGELFF

clone_size: NA
j_call: TRBJ2-5
d_call: NA
v_call: TRBV6-1
cdr3_nt: TGTGCCAGCAGCCGGGCCTCGCCAGGGGAGACCCAGTACTTC
cdr3_aa: CASSRASPGETQYF

clone_size: few
j_call: TRBJ2-1
d_call: NA
v_call: TRBV9
cdr3_nt: TGTGCCAGCAGCGTGGGGTTAGCGGACAATGAGCAGTTCTTC
cdr3_aa: CASSVGLADNEQFF

clone_size: NA
j_call: TRBJ2-3
d_call: NA
v_call: TRBV10-3
cdr3_nt: TGTGCCATCAGTGCCCCCGGGACGGGAGATACGCAGTATTTT
cdr3_aa: CAISAPGTGDTQYF

clone_size: NA
j_call: TRBJ2-7
d_call: TRBD1
v_call: TRBV20-1
cdr3_nt: TGCAGTGCCACAGGGGCTTACTACGAGCAGTACTTC
cdr3_aa: CSATGAYYEQYF

clone_size: NA
j_call: TRBJ2-1
d_call: NA
v_call: TRBV27
cdr3_nt: TGTGCCAGCAGTCGCCCCCACAATGAGCAGTTCTTC
cdr3_aa: CASSRPHNEQFF

clone_size: few
j_call: TRBJ2-5
d_call: TRBD1
v_call: TRBV7-6
cdr3_nt: TGTGCCAGCAGCCCCTGGACAGGGCTGCTTAACCAAGAGACCCAGTACTTC
cdr3_aa: CASSPWTGLLNQETQYF

clone_size: NA
j_call: TRBJ2-1
d_call: NA
v_call: TRBV10-3
cdr3_nt: TGTGCCATCAATGAGGGGGGCTGGGGCAATGAGCAGTTCTTC
cdr3_aa: CAINEGGWGNEQFF

clone_size: NA
j_call: TRBJ2-1
d_call: NA
v_call: TRBV5-4
cdr3_nt: TGTGCCAGCAGCTTGCTGAACAATGAGCAGTTCTTC
cdr3_aa: CASSLLNNEQFF

clone_size: few
j_call: TRBJ1-1
d_call: NA
v_call: TRBV12-3/TRBV12-4
cdr3_nt: TGTGCCAGCAGTTTAGAGGGGGGGGGCGAGGCTTTCTTT
cdr3_aa: CASSLEGGGEAFF

clone_size: NA
j_call: TRBJ2-3
d_call: TRBD2
v_call: TRBV5-1
cdr3_nt: TGCGCCAGCAGCTGGGGACTAGCGGGAGGGCCAGGCACAGATACGCAGTATTTT
cdr3_aa: CASSWGLAGGPGTDTQYF

clone_size: NA
j_call: TRBJ2-3
d_call: TRBD2
v_call: TRBV7-7
cdr3_nt: TGTGCCAGCACCCGATTTTTACTAGAGACGGGACTAGGAACAGATACGCAGTATTTT
cdr3_aa: CASTRFLLETGLGTDTQYF

clone_size: NA
j_call: TRBJ2-4
d_call: NA
v_call: TRBV10-3
cdr3_nt: TGTGCCATCAGTGAGGGGCCCCTGGAAGCCCAGTACTTC
cdr3_aa: CAISEGPLEAQYF

clone_size: few
j_call: TRBJ2-1
d_call: TRBD2
v_call: TRBV5-1
cdr3_nt: TGCGCCAGCAGCTTGGTTAGCGGGGGGGCCTTAGCCATCCGTGAGCAGTTCTTC
cdr3_aa: CASSLVSGGALAIREQFF

clone_size: many
j_call: TRBJ1-2
d_call: NA
v_call: TRBV2
cdr3_nt: TGTGCCAGCGCCCGCGGAGGCTATGGCTACACCTTC
cdr3_aa: CASARGGYGYTF

clone_size: NA
j_call: TRBJ2-7
d_call: NA
v_call: TRBV10-3
cdr3_nt: TGTGCCATCAGTGGAGGGACCTACGAGCAGTACTTC
cdr3_aa: CAISGGTYEQYF

clone_size: few
j_call: TRBJ2-7
d_call: NA
v_call: TRBV27
cdr3_nt: TGTGCCAGCAGCAGGGGCTCAGGGACCTACGAGCAGTACTTC
cdr3_aa: CASSRGSGTYEQYF

clone_size: few
j_call: TRBJ2-6
d_call: NA
v_call: TRBV12-3/TRBV12-4
cdr3_nt: TGTGCCAGCGGTTCCGACTCTGGGGCCAACGTCCTGACTTTC
cdr3_aa: CASGSDSGANVLTF

clone_size: NA
j_call: TRBJ2-2
d_call: NA
v_call: TRBV2
cdr3_nt: TGTGCCAGCAGACAGACCACCGGGGAGCTGTTTTTT
cdr3_aa: CASRQTTGELFF

clone_size: few
j_call: TRBJ2-2
d_call: NA
v_call: TRBV25-1
cdr3_nt: TGTGCCAGCAGTGGAGGGGATCATTCTATTAACACCGGGGAGCTGTTTTTT
cdr3_aa: CASSGGDHSINTGELFF

clone_size: many
j_call: TRBJ2-1
d_call: NA
v_call: TRBV7-2
cdr3_nt: TGTGCCAGCAGTGCCGTGGGCTTCTACAATGAGCAGTTCTTC
cdr3_aa: CASSAVGFYNEQFF

clone_size: NA
j_call: TRBJ1-4
d_call: NA
v_call: TRBV5-1
cdr3_nt: TGCGCCAGCAGCGACGGGAGTAGGGGTGAAAAACTGTTTTTT
cdr3_aa: CASSDGSRGEKLFF

clone_size: many
j_call: TRBJ2-3
d_call: TRBD2
v_call: TRBV2
cdr3_nt: TGTGCCAGCACTAAGGGACTAGCGGAGGGAGATACGCAGTATTTT
cdr3_aa: CASTKGLAEGDTQYF

clone_size: many
j_call: TRBJ2-3
d_call: NA
v_call: TRBV20-1
cdr3_nt: TGCAGTGCCCGGGACTCCGCAGATACGCAGTATTTT
cdr3_aa: CSARDSADTQYF

clone_size: few
j_call: TRBJ1-2
d_call: NA
v_call: TRBV3-1
cdr3_nt: TGTGCCAGCAGCCAAGGTCCGGCGGCTAACTATGGCTACACCTTC
cdr3_aa: CASSQGPAANYGYTF

clone_size: few
j_call: TRBJ2-3
d_call: NA
v_call: TRBV20-1
cdr3_nt: TGCAGCGGAGGGTTGGACACAGATACGCAGTATTTT
cdr3_aa: CSGGLDTDTQYF

clone_size: few
j_call: TRBJ2-3
d_call: TRBD2
v_call: TRBV6-5
cdr3_nt: TGTGCCAGCAGTTACGGGCGGGGGGGCATTTCTGAGAGAGATACGCAGTATTTT
cdr3_aa: CASSYGRGGISERDTQYF

clone_size: few
j_call: TRBJ1-1
d_call: NA
v_call: TRBV9
cdr3_nt: TGTGCCAGCAGCGTCCAGGTGAACACTGAAGCTTTCTTT
cdr3_aa: CASSVQVNTEAFF

clone_size: many
j_call: TRBJ2-7
d_call: NA
v_call: TRBV7-8
cdr3_nt: TGTGCCAGCACCCTACAGGGAACCCGCTCCTACGAGCAGTACTTC
cdr3_aa: CASTLQGTRSYEQYF

clone_size: many
j_call: TRBJ2-6
d_call: NA
v_call: TRBV4-3
cdr3_nt: TGCGCCAGCAGCCAGGCTACAGGGTTGGGGGCCAACGTCCTGACTTTC
cdr3_aa: CASSQATGLGANVLTF

clone_size: few
j_call: TRBJ2-7
d_call: TRBD1
v_call: TRBV20-1
cdr3_nt: TGCAGTGCAACGCAACAGGGGTACGAGCAGTACTTC
cdr3_aa: CSATQQGYEQYF

clone_size: few
j_call: TRBJ2-3
d_call: NA
v_call: TRBV5-1
cdr3_nt: TGCGCCAGCACGGACAGCACAGATACGCAGTATTTT
cdr3_aa: CASTDSTDTQYF

clone_size: NA
j_call: TRBJ2-1
d_call: TRBD2
v_call: TRBV5-1
cdr3_nt: TGCGCCAGCAGCCCTGGGACTAGTAACTACAATGAGCAGTTCTTC
cdr3_aa: CASSPGTSNYNEQFF

clone_size: few
j_call: TRBJ2-1
d_call: TRBD1
v_call: TRBV29-1
cdr3_nt: TGCAGCGTTGAAGATCGGGGACAGCGAGTAAACAATGAGCAGTTCTTC
cdr3_aa: CSVEDRGQRVNNEQFF

clone_size: NA
j_call: TRBJ2-3
d_call: NA
v_call: TRBV12-3/TRBV12-4
cdr3_nt: TGTGCCAGCGGTCTCCAAACGCAGTATTTT
cdr3_aa: CASGLQTQYF

clone_size: many
j_call: TRBJ2-1
d_call: TRBD2
v_call: TRBV10-1
cdr3_nt: TGCGCCAGCGGAACCGGGACTAGTTCTGCTGAGCAGTTCTTC
cdr3_aa: CASGTGTSSAEQFF

clone_size: few
j_call: TRBJ2-7
d_call: NA
v_call: TRBV7-2
cdr3_nt: TGTGCCAGCAGCTTAGCACGGCTAACCTACGAGCAGTACTTC
cdr3_aa: CASSLARLTYEQYF

clone_size: many
j_call: TRBJ2-7
d_call: NA
v_call: TRBV7-2
cdr3_nt: TGTGCCAGCAGCTTATTCGCAGGGCCCCACGAGCAGTACTTC
cdr3_aa: CASSLFAGPHEQYF

clone_size: many
j_call: TRBJ1-6
d_call: TRBD1
v_call: TRBV12-3/TRBV12-4
cdr3_nt: TGTGCCAGCAGCCACTGGGCGGGACAGGCATCACCCCTCCACTTT
cdr3_aa: CASSHWAGQASPLHF

clone_size: NA
j_call: TRBJ2-7
d_call: NA
v_call: TRBV7-6
cdr3_nt: TGTGCCAGCAGCTTAGATCAGGGGAAGGGTTACGAGCAGTACTTC
cdr3_aa: CASSLDQGKGYEQYF

clone_size: NA
j_call: TRBJ2-7
d_call: NA
v_call: TRBV10-3
cdr3_nt: TGTGCCATCACTTTACGGTCCTACGAGCAGTACTTC
cdr3_aa: CAITLRSYEQYF